The clone carrying this TCR beta chain was found once. Germline V gene sequence: CDR1 SNHLY, CDR2 FYNNEI. J was trimmed by 12 bases and V by 6 bases; bases with no gene match: 9. This CDR3 has 14 residues. The data were taken from a study of T cells in Graves' hyperthyroidism and ophthalmopathy. About the research overall: Upon initial diagnosis and before any treatment, peripheral blood was collected.

Researchers took RNA transcripts and amplified the TCR beta CDR3 regions from them. A set of HTBI primers served as the primers for a first-round RT-PCR of the TCR CDR3. Using its own MiXCR run on the multiplex PCR reads, TCRdb lists one record per CDR3 protein. The table has 200,000 to 250,000 distinct CDR3 sequences, 15% to 20% seen once; the top ten hold approximately 50%. The source material was blood. The clonotype originates from a middle-aged man with Graves' hyperthyroidism. This rearrangement joins TRBV2 to TRBJ2-6; 9 positions agree with TRBD1. The CDR3 coding sequence is TGTGCCAGCAGGGCCGGGACAGGGTCCGGCGTCCTGACTTTC. Protein sequence: CASRAGTGSGVLTF.